The 8 T cell receptor beta chains presented below share a single source sample, sequenced in a study of shared clonotypes between healthy human individuals. Repertoires were generated with immunoSEQ multiplex PCR, while TCRdb's copy carries only in-frame clones and drops some. The profile covers 2 million to 2.5 million clones, with approximately 96% appearing a single time and around 0.13% taken by the ten largest. The source material was naive CD4+ T cells sorted from blood. Stated subset: CD45RA+ positively selected. These receptors originate from a man between 18 and 35 years old in good health.

The chain recombines TRBV9 with TRBJ2-1; TRBD1 is a possible D gene (5 bases). This CDR3 is 15 amino acids long. Trimming took off 3 bases at V and 0 bases at J, with 10 bases between the two ends. CDR1 and CDR2 (germline): SGDLS, YYNGEE. The CDR3 region is CASSARQSSYNEQFF. CDR3 sequence (DNA): TGTGCCAGCAGCGCCCGACAGAGCTCCTACAATGAGCAGTTCTTC.

In this sample, this clone turned up once. The J gene is TRBJ2-5, the V gene TRBV29-1; D not resolved. The CDR3 runs to 12 residues. V gave up 0 bases and J gave up 5 bases, with 7 bases separating them. Germline V gene lookup returns CDR1 SQVTM and CDR2 ANQGSEA. The CDR3 DNA sequence: TGCAGCGTTGAAGATCCCAGGGAGACCCAGTACTTC. This sequence encodes CSVEDPRETQYF.

To note about this clone: Other DNA sequences of this sample code for an identical CDR3. This chain links TRBV2 with TRBJ1-3, with TRBD1 as a possible D gene (6 bases). Germline V CDR1 and CDR2: SNHLY, FYNNEI. Trimming pared 6 bases from V and 0 bases from J, leaving 6 bases between. CDR3 length: 13 residues. The CDR3 loop reads CASRQGSGNTIYF. CDR3 sequence (DNA): TGTGCCAGCAGACAGGGCTCTGGAAACACCATATATTTT.

This chain links TRBV9 with TRBJ2-1; TRBD2 aligns across 7 bases. The CDR3 extends over 15 amino acids. The ends lost 2 bases at V and 5 bases at J; junction bases unmatched: 7. The germline CDR1 and CDR2 sequences are SGDLS and YYNGEE. CDR3 nucleotide sequence: TGTGCCAGCAGCGTCCTAGCGGAGGGTAACAATGAGCAGTTCTTC. Translated, it gives CASSVLAEGNNEQFF.

The chain couples TRBV2 to TRBJ1-1; D may be TRBD1 (6 bases). The germline CDR1 and CDR2 sequences are SNHLY and FYNNEI. Between the trimmed V and J ends, which lost 1 base and 11 bases, there was a span of 14 bases. The CDR3 totals 13 residues. CDR3 loop: CASSEEGGFGAFF. Here the CDR3 DNA reads TGTGCCAGCAGTGAAGAGGGGGGGTTCGGTGCTTTCTTT. Complete variable domain (other parts from reference TRBV2 and TRBJ1-1): EPEVTQTPSHQVTQMGQEVILRCVPISNHLYFYWYRQILGQKVEFLVSFYNNEISEKSEIFDDQFSVERPDGSNFTLKIRSTKLEDSAMYFCASSEEGGFGAFFGQGTRLTVV.

The V call is TRBV7-2, the J call TRBJ2-1; D might be TRBD1 or TRBD2, each matching 5 bases. The CDR3 is 16 amino acids. The ends were cut back, 1 base at V and 12 bases at J, with 22 bases in the middle. In germline, CDR1 is SGHTA, CDR2 FQGNSA. Here the CDR3 DNA reads TGTGCCAGCAGCTTAGGGCTAAGCCTCTTCGGGGCGAGGCAGTTCTTC. Translation: CASSLGLSLFGARQFF. Full variable domain (outside the CDR3, taken from reference TRBV7-2 and TRBJ2-1): GAGVSQSPSNKVTEKGKDVELRCDPISGHTALYWYRQSLGQGLEFLIYFQGNSAPDKSGLPSDRFSAERTGGSVSTLTIQRTQQEDSAVYLCASSLGLSLFGARQFFGPGTRLTVL.

The chain employs TRBV6-5 and TRBJ2-7; the D gene is possibly TRBD2 (5 bases). The V and J ends lost 5 bases and 6 bases respectively, with 14 bases between them. Germline V gene lookup returns CDR1 MNHEY and CDR2 SVGAGI. The CDR3 sequence is 13 residues long. CDR3 in DNA: TGTGCCAGCAGTCGCCTAGCCCGGCTCGAGCAGTACTTC. This sequence encodes CASSRLARLEQYF.

This rearrangement joins TRBV19 to TRBJ1-2, with D uncertain. This CDR3 region has 15 residues. V was clipped by 5 bases and J by 1 base, with 14 bases between them. CDR1 and CDR2 from the germline V gene are LNHDA and SQIVND (reference sequence). CDR3 coding DNA: TGTGCCAGTAGTGACAACCCGATTATTAACTATGGCTACACCTTC. This gives the protein CASSDNPIINYGYTF.